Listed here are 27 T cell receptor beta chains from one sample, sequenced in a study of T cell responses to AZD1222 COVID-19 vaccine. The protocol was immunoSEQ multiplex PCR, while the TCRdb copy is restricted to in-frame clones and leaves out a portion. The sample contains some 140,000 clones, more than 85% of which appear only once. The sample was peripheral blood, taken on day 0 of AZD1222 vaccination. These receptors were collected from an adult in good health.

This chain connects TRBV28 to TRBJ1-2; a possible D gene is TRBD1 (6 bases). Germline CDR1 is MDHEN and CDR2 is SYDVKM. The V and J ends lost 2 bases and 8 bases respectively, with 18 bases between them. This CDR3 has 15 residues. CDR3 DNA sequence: TGTGCCAGCAGTTTAACATACCCCGGGCAGGGGGGCTACACCTTC. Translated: CASSLTYPGQGGYTF.

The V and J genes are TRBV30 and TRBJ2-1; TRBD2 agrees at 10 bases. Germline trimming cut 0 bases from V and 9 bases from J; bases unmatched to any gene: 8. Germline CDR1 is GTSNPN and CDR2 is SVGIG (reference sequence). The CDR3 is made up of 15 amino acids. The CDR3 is CAWSVVAGGRAEQFF. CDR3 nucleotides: TGTGCCTGGAGTGTGGTAGCGGGAGGAAGGGCTGAGCAGTTCTTC.

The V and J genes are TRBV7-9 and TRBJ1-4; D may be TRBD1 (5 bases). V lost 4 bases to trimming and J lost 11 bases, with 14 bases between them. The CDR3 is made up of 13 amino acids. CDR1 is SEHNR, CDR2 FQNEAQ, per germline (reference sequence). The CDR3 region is CASSSDKDIKLFF. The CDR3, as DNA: TGTGCCAGCAGCTCCGATAAGGACATCAAACTGTTTTTT.

The CDR3 is CASSRGWGNTEAFF. DNA of the CDR3: TGTGCCAGCAGCCGAGGGTGGGGGAACACTGAAGCTTTCTTT. The chain couples TRBV3-1 (or the pseudogene TRBV3-2) to TRBJ1-1; no firm D call. This CDR3 is 14 amino acids long. Trimming took off 4 bases at V and 1 base at J, with 10 bases between the two ends. Germline V lookup: CDR1 LGHDT, CDR2 YNNKEL (reference sequence).

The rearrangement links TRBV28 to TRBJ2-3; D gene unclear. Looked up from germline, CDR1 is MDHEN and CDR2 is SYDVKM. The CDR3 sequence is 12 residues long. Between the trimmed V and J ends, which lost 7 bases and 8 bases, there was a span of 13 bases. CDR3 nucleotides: TGTGCCAGCAAAGGTACCTCCGCTACGCAGTATTTT. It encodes CASKGTSATQYF.

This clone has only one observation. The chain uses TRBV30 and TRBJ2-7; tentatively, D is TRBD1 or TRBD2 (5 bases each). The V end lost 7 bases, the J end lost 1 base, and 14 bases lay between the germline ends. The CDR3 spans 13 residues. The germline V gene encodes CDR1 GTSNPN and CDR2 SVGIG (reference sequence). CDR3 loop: CASTRDGSYEQYF. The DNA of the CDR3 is TGTGCCTCAACCCGGGACGGGTCCTACGAGCAGTACTTC.

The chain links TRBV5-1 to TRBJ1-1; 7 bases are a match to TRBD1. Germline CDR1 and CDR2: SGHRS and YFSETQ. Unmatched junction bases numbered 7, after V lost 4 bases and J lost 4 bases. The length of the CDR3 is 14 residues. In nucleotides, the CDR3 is TGCGCCAGCAGCCTTACAGGGGCACCCACTGAAGCTTTCTTT. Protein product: CASSLTGAPTEAFF.

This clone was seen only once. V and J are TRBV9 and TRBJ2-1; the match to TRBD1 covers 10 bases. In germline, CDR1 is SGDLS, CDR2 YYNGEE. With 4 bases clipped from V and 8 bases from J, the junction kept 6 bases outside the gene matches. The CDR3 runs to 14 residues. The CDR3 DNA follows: TGTGCCAGCAGCTTGTGGGACAGGGGCGATGAGCAGTTCTTC. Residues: CASSLWDRGDEQFF. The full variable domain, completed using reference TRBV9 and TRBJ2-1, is DSGVTQTPKHLITATGQRVTLRCSPRSGDLSVYWYQQSLDQGLQFLIQYYNGEERAKGNILERFSAQQFPDLHSELNLSSLELGDSALYFCASSLWDRGDEQFFGPGTRLTVL.

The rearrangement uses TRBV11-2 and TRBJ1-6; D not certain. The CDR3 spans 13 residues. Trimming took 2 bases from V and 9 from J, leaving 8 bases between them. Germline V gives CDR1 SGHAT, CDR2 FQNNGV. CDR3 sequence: CASSLWEGSPLHF. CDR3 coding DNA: TGTGCCAGCAGCTTATGGGAGGGTTCACCCCTCCACTTT.

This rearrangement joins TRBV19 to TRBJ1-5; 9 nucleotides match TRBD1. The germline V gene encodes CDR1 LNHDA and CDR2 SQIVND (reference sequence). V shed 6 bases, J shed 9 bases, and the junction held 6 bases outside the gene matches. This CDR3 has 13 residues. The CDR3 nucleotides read TGTGCCAGTAGCTCGGACAGGGGAACGCCCCAGCATTTT. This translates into CASSSDRGTPQHF.

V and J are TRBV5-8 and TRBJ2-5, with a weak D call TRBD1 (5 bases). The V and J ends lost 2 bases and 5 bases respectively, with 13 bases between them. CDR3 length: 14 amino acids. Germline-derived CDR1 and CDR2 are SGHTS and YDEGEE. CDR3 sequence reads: CASSFRQSVETQYF. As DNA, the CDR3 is TGTGCCAGCAGCTTTCGACAGTCCGTGGAGACCCAGTACTTC.

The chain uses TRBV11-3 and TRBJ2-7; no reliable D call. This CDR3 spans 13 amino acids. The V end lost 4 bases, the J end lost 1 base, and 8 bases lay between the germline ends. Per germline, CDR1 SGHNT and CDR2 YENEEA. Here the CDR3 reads CASSSTDSYEQYF. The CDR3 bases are TGTGCCAGCAGCTCAACCGATTCCTACGAGCAGTACTTC.

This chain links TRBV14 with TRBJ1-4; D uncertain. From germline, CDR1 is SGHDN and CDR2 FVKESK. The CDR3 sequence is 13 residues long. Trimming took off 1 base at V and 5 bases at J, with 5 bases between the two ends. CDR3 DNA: TGTGCCAGCAGCCAAGTTCGGAATGAAAAACTGTTTTTT. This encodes CASSQVRNEKLFF.

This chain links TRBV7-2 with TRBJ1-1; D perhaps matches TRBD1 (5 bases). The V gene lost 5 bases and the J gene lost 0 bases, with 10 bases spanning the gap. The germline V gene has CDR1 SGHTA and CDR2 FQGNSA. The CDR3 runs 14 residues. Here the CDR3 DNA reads TGTGCCAGCAGCCCGACGGGACTGAACACTGAAGCTTTCTTT. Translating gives CASSPTGLNTEAFF. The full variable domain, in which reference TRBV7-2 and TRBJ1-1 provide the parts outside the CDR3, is GAGVSQSPSNKVTEKGKDVELRCDPISGHTALYWYRQSLGQGLEFLIYFQGNSAPDKSGLPSDRFSAERTGGSVSTLTIQRTQQEDSAVYLCASSPTGLNTEAFFGQGTRLTVV.

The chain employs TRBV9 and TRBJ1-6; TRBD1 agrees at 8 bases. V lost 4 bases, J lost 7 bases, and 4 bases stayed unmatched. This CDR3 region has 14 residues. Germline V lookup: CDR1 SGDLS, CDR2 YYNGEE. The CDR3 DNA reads TGTGCCAGCAGCACGGGACAGGTCAATTCACCCCTCCACTTT. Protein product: CASSTGQVNSPLHF.

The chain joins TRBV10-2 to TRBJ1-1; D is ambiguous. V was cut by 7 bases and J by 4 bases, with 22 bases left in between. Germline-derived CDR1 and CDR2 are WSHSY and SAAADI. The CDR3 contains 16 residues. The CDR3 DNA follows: TGCGCCAGCATGATAAATGCGTTTGCTAGGACCACTGAAGCTTTCTTT. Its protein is CASMINAFARTTEAFF.

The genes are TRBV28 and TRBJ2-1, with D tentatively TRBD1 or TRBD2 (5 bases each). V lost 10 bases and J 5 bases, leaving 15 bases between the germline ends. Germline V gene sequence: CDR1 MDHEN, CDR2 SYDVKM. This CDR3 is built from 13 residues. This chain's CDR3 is CANSAPRDNEQFF. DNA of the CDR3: TGTGCCAATAGCGCTCCCAGGGACAATGAGCAGTTCTTC.

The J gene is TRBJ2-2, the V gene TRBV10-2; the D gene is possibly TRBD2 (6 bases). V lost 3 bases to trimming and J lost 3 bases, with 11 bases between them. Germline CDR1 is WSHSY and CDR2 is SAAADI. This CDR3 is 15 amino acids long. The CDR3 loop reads CASSEYGGYTGELFF. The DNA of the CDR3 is TGCGCCAGCAGTGAATACGGGGGATACACCGGGGAGCTGTTTTTT.

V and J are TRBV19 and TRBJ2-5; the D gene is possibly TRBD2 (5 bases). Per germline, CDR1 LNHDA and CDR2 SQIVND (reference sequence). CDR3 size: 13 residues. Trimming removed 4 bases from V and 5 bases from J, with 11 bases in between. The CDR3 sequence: CASSNAGGETQYF. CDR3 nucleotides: TGTGCCAGTAGTAATGCGGGCGGGGAGACCCAGTACTTC.

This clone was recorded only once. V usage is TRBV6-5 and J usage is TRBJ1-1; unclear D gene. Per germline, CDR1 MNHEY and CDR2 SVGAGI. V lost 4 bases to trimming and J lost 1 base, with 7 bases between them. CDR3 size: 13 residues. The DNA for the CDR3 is TGTGCCAGCAGTTCTCTGTCGAACACTGAAGCTTTCTTT. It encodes CASSSLSNTEAFF.

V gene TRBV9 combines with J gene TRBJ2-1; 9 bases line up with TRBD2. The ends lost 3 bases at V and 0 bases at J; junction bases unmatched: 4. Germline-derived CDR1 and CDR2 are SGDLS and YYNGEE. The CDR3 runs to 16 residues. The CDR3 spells CASSGYSGSSYNEQFF. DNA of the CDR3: TGTGCCAGCAGCGGCTATAGCGGGAGCTCCTACAATGAGCAGTTCTTC.

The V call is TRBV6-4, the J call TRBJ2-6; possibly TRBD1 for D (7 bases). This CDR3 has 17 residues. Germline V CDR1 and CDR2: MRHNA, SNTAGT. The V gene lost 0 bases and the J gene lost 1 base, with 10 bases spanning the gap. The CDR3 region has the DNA TGTGCCAGCAGTGACTCCGCAGGGGGGTCTGGGGCCAACGTCCTGACTTTC. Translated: CASSDSAGGSGANVLTF.

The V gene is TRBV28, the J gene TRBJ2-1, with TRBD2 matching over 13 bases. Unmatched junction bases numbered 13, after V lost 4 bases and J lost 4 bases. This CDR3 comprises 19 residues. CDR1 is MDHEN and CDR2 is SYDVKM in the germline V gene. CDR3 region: CASSSHPGTSGNQYNEQFF. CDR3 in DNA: TGTGCCAGCAGTTCCCACCCCGGGACTAGCGGGAACCAGTACAATGAGCAGTTCTTC.

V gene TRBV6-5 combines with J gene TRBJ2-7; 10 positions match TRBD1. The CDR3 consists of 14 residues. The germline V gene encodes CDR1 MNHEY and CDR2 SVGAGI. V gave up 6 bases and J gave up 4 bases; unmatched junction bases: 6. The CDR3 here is CASSTTGGSYEQYF. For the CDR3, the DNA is TGTGCCAGCAGCACGACAGGGGGCTCGTACGAGCAGTACTTC.

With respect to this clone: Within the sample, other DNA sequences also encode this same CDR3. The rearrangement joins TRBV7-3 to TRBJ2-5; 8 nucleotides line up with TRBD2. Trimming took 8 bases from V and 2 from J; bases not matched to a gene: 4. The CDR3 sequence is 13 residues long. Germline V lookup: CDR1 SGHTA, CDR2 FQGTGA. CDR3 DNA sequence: TGTGCCAGCTCGGGGGGGCCACAAGAGACCCAGTACTTC. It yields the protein CASSGGPQETQYF. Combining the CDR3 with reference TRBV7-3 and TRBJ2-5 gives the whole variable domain GAGVSQTPSNKVTEKGKYVELRCDPISGHTALYWYRQSLGQGPEFLIYFQGTGAADDSGLPNDRFFAVRPEGSVSTLKIQRTERGDSAVYLCASSGGPQETQYFGPGTRLLVL.

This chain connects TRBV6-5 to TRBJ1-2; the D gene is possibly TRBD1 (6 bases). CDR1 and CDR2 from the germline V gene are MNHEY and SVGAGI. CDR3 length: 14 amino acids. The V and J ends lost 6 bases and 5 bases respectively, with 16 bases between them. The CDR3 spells CASRDPRGGYGYTF. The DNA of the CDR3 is TGTGCCAGCAGAGATCCCAGGGGAGGATATGGCTACACCTTC.

CDR3 nucleotides: TGTGCCAGCAGTTTATCTGTCCGGACTAGCACAGATACGCAGTATTTT. It translates to CASSLSVRTSTDTQYF. The chain carries TRBV28 and TRBJ2-3; D is possibly TRBD2 (5 bases). V lost 1 base and J 0 bases, leaving 11 bases between the germline ends. The CDR3 extends over 16 amino acids. The germline CDR1 and CDR2 sequences are MDHEN and SYDVKM.